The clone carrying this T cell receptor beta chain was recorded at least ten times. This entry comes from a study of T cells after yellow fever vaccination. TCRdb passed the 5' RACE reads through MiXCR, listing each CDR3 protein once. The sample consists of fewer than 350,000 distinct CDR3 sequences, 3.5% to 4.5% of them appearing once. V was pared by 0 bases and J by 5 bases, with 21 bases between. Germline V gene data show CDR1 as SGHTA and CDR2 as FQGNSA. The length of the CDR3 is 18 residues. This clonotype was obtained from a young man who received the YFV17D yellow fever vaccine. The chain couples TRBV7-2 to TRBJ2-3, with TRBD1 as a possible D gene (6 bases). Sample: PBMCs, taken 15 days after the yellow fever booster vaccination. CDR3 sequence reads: CASSLAVTTGWYGDTQYF. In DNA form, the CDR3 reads TGTGCCAGCAGCTTAGCGGTTACTACAGGGTGGTACGGAGATACGCAGTATTTT. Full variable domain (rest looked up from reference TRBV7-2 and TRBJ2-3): GAGVSQSPSNKVTEKGKDVELRCDPISGHTALYWYRQSLGQGLEFLIYFQGNSAPDKSGLPSDRFSAERTGGSVSTLTIQRTQQEDSAVYLCASSLAVTTGWYGDTQYFGPGTRLTVL.